The rows below give T cell receptor beta chains drawn from one sample of a study of blood T cell repertoires in COVID-19. The data were produced by immunoSEQ multiplex PCR, yet TCRdb's version contains in-frame clones alone and is incomplete. The sample has roughly 450,000 clones; 90% are singletons. Sequencing input: PBMCs or T cells enriched from blood (not recorded which). Receptors originate from a man aged 18 to 29 who had recovered from COVID-19. Both conserved end residues are part of each CDR3. A D gene is named only where the DNA matches it firmly. Clone size is stated in some rows and not others, as once, few, many or a class when expanded.

>TRBV5-1|TRBJ2-5|.|TRBD1
CASSANHRGMVETQYF
TGCGCCAGCAGCGCGAACCACAGGGGGATGGTGGAGACCCAGTACTTC
>TRBV4-2|TRBJ1-3|.|.
CASSQYTGPSGNTIYF
TGTGCCAGCAGCCAATATACAGGGCCCTCTGGAAACACCATATATTTT
>TRBV5-1|TRBJ2-1|.|TRBD2
CASSREGTLDEQFF
TGCGCCAGCAGCCGGGAGGGGACACTGGATGAGCAGTTCTTC
>TRBV6-6|TRBJ2-5|once|TRBD1
CASSDLGQGETQYF
TGTGCCAGCAGTGACTTAGGACAGGGAGAGACCCAGTACTTC
>TRBV7-2|TRBJ2-2|.|TRBD1
CAGGTGIVGELFF
TGTGCCGGGGGGACAGGGATCGTCGGGGAGCTGTTTTTT
>TRBV11-3|TRBJ2-3|.|TRBD2
CASSARRLAGGTDTQYF
TGTGCCAGCAGCGCTAGGAGACTAGCGGGGGGCACAGATACGCAGTATTTT
>TRBV2|TRBJ2-5|.|.
CASSKDSAQETQYF
TGTGCCAGCAGTAAGGACAGTGCCCAAGAGACCCAGTACTTC
>TRBV6-1|TRBJ1-2|.|.
CASSEVDADSYGYTF
TGTGCCAGCAGTGAGGTTGATGCAGACTCCTATGGCTACACCTTC
>TRBV2|TRBJ1-3|.|.
CASSERLSGGAGNTIYF
TGTGCCAGCAGTGAGCGACTGTCGGGAGGGGCTGGAAACACCATATATTTT
>TRBV19|TRBJ2-1|.|.
CASSLGSYEQFF
TGTGCCAGTAGTCTAGGATCCTACGAGCAGTTCTTC
>TRBV6-1|TRBJ2-7|.|TRBD2
CASSEGGGPPYEQYF
TGTGCCAGCAGTGAAGGCGGGGGGCCCCCTTACGAGCAGTACTTC
>TRBV10-2|TRBJ2-4|.|.
CASSAAGDLAKNIQYF
TGCGCCAGCAGCGCGGCAGGGGACCTGGCCAAAAACATTCAGTACTTC
>TRBV19|TRBJ2-3|few|TRBD2
CASSIGLAVTTDTQYF
TGTGCCAGTAGTATAGGACTAGCGGTCACCACAGATACGCAGTATTTT
>TRBV3-1/TRBV3-2|TRBJ1-1|.|.
CASSPQGSTEAFF
TGTGCCAGCAGCCCACAGGGATCTACTGAAGCTTTCTTT
>TRBV7-8|TRBJ2-1|.|.
CASSSRRLAKYNEQFF
TGTGCCAGCAGCTCCCGAAGGCTAGCGAAGTACAATGAGCAGTTCTTC
>TRBV6-5|TRBJ2-7|.|.
CASTARLGPYEQYF
TGTGCCAGCACCGCCCGTCTTGGCCCCTACGAGCAGTACTTC
>TRBV10-3|TRBJ1-3|.|.
CATTHTKRTAGNTIYF
TGTGCCACCACCCACACAAAGAGGACAGCTGGAAACACCATATATTTT
>TRBV9|TRBJ2-7|.|.
CASSVTPAYEQYF
TGTGCCAGCAGCGTTACACCCGCCTACGAGCAGTACTTC
>TRBV6-5|TRBJ1-4|.|TRBD1
CASRTTIQGGALFF
TGTGCCAGCAGGACAACCATACAGGGGGGGGCCCTGTTTTTT
>TRBV3-1/TRBV3-2|TRBJ1-1|.|TRBD1
CASSRPGQVNTEAFF
TGTGCCAGCAGCCGGCCGGGACAGGTGAACACTGAAGCTTTCTTT
>TRBV11-2|TRBJ2-3|once|TRBD2
CASSFPVGRITDTQYF
TGTGCCAGCAGCTTTCCAGTCGGGAGGATCACAGATACGCAGTATTTT
>TRBV27|TRBJ2-1|.|.
CASCPLSGSAIQQFF
TGTGCCAGCTGTCCCCTGAGCGGGTCAGCGATCCAGCAGTTCTTC
>TRBV20-1|TRBJ1-2|few|.
CSARSEYGYTF
TGCAGTGCTAGAAGCGAATATGGCTACACCTTC
>TRBV25-1|TRBJ1-1|.|TRBD1
CATTPGTGNTEAFF
TGTGCCACTACCCCCGGGACAGGGAACACTGAAGCTTTCTTT
>TRBV21-1|TRBJ2-2|.|.
CASSPVTSGGVPNTGELFF
TGTGCCAGCAGCCCGGTAACTAGCGGGGGGGTGCCGAACACCGGGGAGCTGTTTTTT
>TRBV7-6|TRBJ1-5|.|TRBD1
CASSRDRDQPQHF
TGTGCCAGCAGCCGAGACAGGGATCAGCCCCAGCATTTT
>TRBV11-3|TRBJ1-1|once|.
CASSLRVTEAFF
TGTGCCAGCAGCCTCAGGGTCACTGAAGCTTTCTTT
>TRBV5-1|TRBJ2-3|.|TRBD1
CASSQGQGRTDTQYF
TGCGCCAGCAGCCAGGGACAGGGACGCACAGATACGCAGTATTTT
>TRBV5-5|TRBJ2-1|.|.
CASSLGGSGNEQFF
TGTGCCAGCAGCTTGGGAGGATCGGGCAATGAGCAGTTCTTC
>TRBV5-4|TRBJ1-1|.|.
CASSLSREGTEAFF
TGTGCCAGCAGCTTGAGCAGGGAGGGCACTGAAGCTTTCTTT
>TRBV19|TRBJ1-5|.|.
CASSSERVQSQPQHF
TGTGCCAGTAGCTCAGAGAGGGTCCAGAGTCAGCCCCAGCATTTT
>TRBV6-2/TRBV6-3|TRBJ2-1|.|TRBD1
CASSYSGTAYNEQFF
TGTGCCAGCAGTTACTCCGGGACAGCCTACAATGAGCAGTTCTTC
>TRBV10-1|TRBJ1-4|.|TRBD1
CASNSQGAYREKLFF
TGCGCCAGCAATTCCCAGGGGGCATATCGTGAAAAACTGTTTTTT
>TRBV5-8|TRBJ1-4|.|.
CASTGPDATNEKLFF
TGTGCCAGCACTGGGCCAGATGCAACTAATGAAAAACTGTTTTTT
>TRBV30|TRBJ2-1|.|.
CAWKSEEYNEQFF
TGTGCCTGGAAGTCGGAGGAATACAATGAGCAGTTCTTC
>TRBV2|TRBJ2-2|.|.
CASTFQGGAGELFF
TGTGCCAGTACTTTCCAGGGGGGTGCCGGGGAGCTGTTTTTT
>TRBV19|TRBJ1-5|.|TRBD1
CASSFLLRDRAGQPQHF
TGTGCCAGTAGTTTCCTCCTCCGGGACAGGGCGGGTCAGCCCCAGCATTTT
>TRBV5-1|TRBJ2-1|.|TRBD2
CASSLDVRTSGYNEQFF
TGCGCCAGCAGCCTTGACGTCAGGACTAGCGGATACAATGAGCAGTTCTTC
>TRBV9|TRBJ2-1|.|TRBD2
CASSFVPLTSGRGNEQFF
TGTGCCAGCAGCTTCGTGCCGTTGACTAGCGGGAGGGGGAATGAGCAGTTCTTC
>TRBV19|TRBJ1-4|.|.
CASSIRGTNEKLFF
TGTGCCAGTAGTATAAGGGGAACTAATGAAAAACTGTTTTTT
>TRBV28|TRBJ2-5|.|TRBD2
CASSPPRTSVRFETQYF
TGTGCCAGCAGTCCGCCCCGGACTAGCGTGCGGTTCGAGACCCAGTACTTC
>TRBV5-4|TRBJ2-5|.|.
CASSQRGSAQETQYF
TGTGCCAGCAGCCAAAGAGGGTCGGCCCAAGAGACCCAGTACTTC
>TRBV28|TRBJ2-1|once|.
CASSSGQEGHNEQFF
TGTGCCAGCAGCTCTGGGCAGGAGGGTCACAATGAGCAGTTCTTC
>TRBV3-1/TRBV3-2|TRBJ2-5|.|TRBD2
CASSRGSGGKGETQYF
TGTGCCAGCAGCCGAGGTAGCGGGGGGAAAGGAGAGACCCAGTACTTC
>TRBV19|TRBJ1-2|.|.
CASSLPGNLELNGYTF
TGTGCCAGTAGTCTTCCAGGGAACCTAGAGTTGAATGGCTACACCTTC
>TRBV18|TRBJ1-5|.|TRBD1
CASSPGQGINQPQHF
TGTGCCAGCTCACCAGGACAGGGGATAAATCAGCCCCAGCATTTT